The clone carrying this T cell receptor (beta chain) was found many times. This sample stems from a study of spatial heterogeneity in lung cancer. The time point denotes: blood at routine non-recurrence follow-up after resection. In each case, whole RNA from tumor, nontumor lung or frozen PBMC was sequenced unsorted. The length of the CDR3 is 19 residues. J lost 1 base, V lost 7 bases, and 16 bases had no gene match. The V gene's germline CDR1 is SNHLY and CDR2 FYNNEI. TCR cDNA molecules each carried a unique molecular identifier. TCRdb processed the 5' RACE reads anew with MiXCR; each CDR3 protein has one entry. The repertoire consists of about 120,000 distinct CDR3 sequences, with more than 9% occurring once and the leading ten covering 16%.

The source of this sequence is a male donor with early-stage non-small cell lung cancer. The specimen was PBMCs, collected at follow-up. This rearrangement joins TRBV2 to TRBJ2-6, with TRBD1 matching 7 bases. CDR3 nucleotide sequence: TGTGCCAGCACGCGAGGTTTGAACAGGGGCCGGTCTGGGGCCAACGTCCTGACTTTC. Translation: CASTRGLNRGRSGANVLTF.